What follows describes a single T cell receptor beta chain. Its target is unknown. Germline is not matched at one junction end, which may reflect a read error. This CDR3 has 13 residues. Germline values: CDR1 SEHNR, CDR2 FQNEAQ (reference sequence). TCR beta CDR3 regions were amplified from RNA transcripts. During a first-round RT-PCR of the TCR CDR3, the HTBI primer set was used. TCRdb redid the calling of the multiplex PCR reads with MiXCR, one entry per CDR3 protein. This repertoire shows almost 600,000 distinct CDR3 sequences, approximately 44% found once; its top ten account for about 7.8%. This sample is part of a study of T cells in Graves' hyperthyroidism and ophthalmopathy. General observations from the study: In the analysis, a 13 V-J model separated ophthalmopathy from stable hyperthyroidism.

Pregnant or lactating patients were excluded, as were those with uncontrolled infection or other autoimmune disease. The V call is TRBV7-9, the J call TRBJ1-1, with no clear D. The clonotype comes from a woman aged 18-29 years with Graves' hyperthyroidism. The sample comprised peripheral blood or thyroid tissue (not recorded which). The chain's CDR3 is CASSLSGNDEAFF. The CDR3 coding sequence is TGCGCCAGCAGCCTCTCGGGAAATGATGAAGCTTTCTTT.